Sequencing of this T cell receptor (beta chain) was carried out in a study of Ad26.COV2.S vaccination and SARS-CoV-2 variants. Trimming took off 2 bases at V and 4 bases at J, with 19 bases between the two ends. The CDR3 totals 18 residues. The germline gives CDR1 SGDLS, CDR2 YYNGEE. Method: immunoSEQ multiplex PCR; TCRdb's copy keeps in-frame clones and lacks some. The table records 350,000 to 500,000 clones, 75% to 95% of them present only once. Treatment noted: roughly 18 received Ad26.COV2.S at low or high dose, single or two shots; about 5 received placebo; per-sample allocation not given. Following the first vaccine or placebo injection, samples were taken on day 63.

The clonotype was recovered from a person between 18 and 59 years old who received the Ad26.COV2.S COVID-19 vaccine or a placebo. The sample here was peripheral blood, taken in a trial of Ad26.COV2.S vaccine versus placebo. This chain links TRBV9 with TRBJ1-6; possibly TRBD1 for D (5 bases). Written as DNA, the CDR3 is TGTGCCAGCAGCGTGGATTTAGGGGATTCAGGATATAATTCACCCCTCCACTTT. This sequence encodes CASSVDLGDSGYNSPLHF.